A selection of T cell receptor beta chains follows, all from one sample in a study of OX40 agonist ivuxolimab in advanced cancers. Profiling relied on immunoSEQ multiplex PCR, and the TCRdb table lists in-frame clones only, not all of them. The data contain 60,000 to 90,000 clones, about nine tenths of them singletons. The source material was CD4+ or CD8+ T cells sorted from blood, sampled in a trial of the OX40 agonist ivuxolimab. These receptors were obtained from an adult with an advanced solid tumor such as melanoma, head and neck, liver or kidney cancer. CDR3s include the opening cysteine and the closing phenylalanine or tryptophan. The D gene is left open where the match is weak. Not all rows give a size; the values are once, few, many and, for expanded clones, a class.

>.|TRBD2|TRBV19|TRBJ2-1
CASSPPGWAGGLRSYNEQFF
TGTGCCAGTAGTCCTCCGGGGTGGGCGGGGGGCCTTCGGTCCTACAATGAGCAGTTCTTC
>.|TRBD1|TRBV30|TRBJ1-2
CAWTRDRRNYGYTF
TGTGCCTGGACCAGGGACAGGAGAAACTATGGCTACACCTTC
>.|.|TRBV10-1|TRBJ1-3
CASSDAGAGNTIYF
TGCGCCAGCAGTGATGCAGGGGCCGGAAACACCATATATTTT
>.|.|TRBV10-3|TRBJ2-7
CAIKPQGERGSEQYF
TGTGCCATCAAGCCGCAGGGAGAACGCGGGTCCGAGCAGTACTTC
>.|.|TRBV23-1|TRBJ2-2
CASSHPTGGAVGELFF
TGCGCCAGCAGTCACCCAACGGGGGGCGCGGTCGGGGAGCTGTTTTTT
>.|.|TRBV28|TRBJ2-3
CASSLRKSTDTQYF
TGTGCCAGCAGTTTACGCAAAAGCACAGATACGCAGTATTTT
>once|.|TRBV5-4|TRBJ1-1
CASSSGMAVTEAFF
TGTGCCAGCAGCTCAGGGATGGCGGTAACTGAAGCTTTCTTT
>once|.|TRBV6-1|TRBJ2-5
CASSEGRGRETQYF
TGTGCCAGCAGTGAAGGAAGGGGTAGAGAGACCCAGTACTTC
>.|TRBD1|TRBV9|TRBJ1-2
CASSLRDSIYGYTF
TGTGCCAGCAGCCTACGGGACAGCATCTATGGCTACACCTTC
>.|TRBD2|TRBV6-1|TRBJ2-3
CASSSSGGATDTQYF
TGTGCCAGCAGCTCCAGCGGGGGGGCCACAGATACGCAGTATTTT
>.|.|TRBV14|TRBJ2-2
CASSQDLVGTGELFF
TGTGCCAGCAGCCAAGATCTAGTAGGCACCGGGGAGCTGTTTTTT
>.|TRBD2|TRBV28|TRBJ2-1
CATTSGGNEQFF
TGTGCCACCACCTCGGGGGGCAATGAGCAGTTCTTC
>.|TRBD2|TRBV28|TRBJ2-7
CASSNYGRAFEQYF
TGTGCCAGCAGTAATTACGGGAGGGCCTTCGAGCAGTACTTC
>.|.|TRBV5-1|TRBJ2-5
CASSLARVGGETQYF
TGCGCCAGCAGCTTGGCCAGAGTCGGCGGAGAGACCCAGTACTTC
>.|.|TRBV6-5|TRBJ1-2
CASSYARGIYGYTF
TGTGCCAGCAGTTACGCCAGGGGTATTTATGGCTACACCTTC
>.|TRBD1|TRBV14|TRBJ2-7
CASSPDPTGGEQYF
TGTGCCAGCAGCCCCGACCCAACAGGGGGCGAGCAGTACTTC
>few|.|TRBV10-3|TRBJ2-1
CAIRGLGEQFF
TGTGCCATCAGGGGGTTGGGTGAGCAGTTCTTC
>.|.|TRBV7-3|TRBJ2-5
CASSLGRSETQYF
TGTGCCAGCAGCTTAGGGCGGTCAGAGACCCAGTACTTC
>.|TRBD2|TRBV7-3|TRBJ2-2
CASSPGLAGYGELFF
TGTGCCAGCAGCCCGGGACTAGCCGGTTACGGGGAGCTGTTTTTT
>.|.|TRBV7-8|TRBJ2-7
CASSPRQGTYEQYF
TGTGCCAGCAGCCCTAGGCAGGGTACCTACGAGCAGTACTTC
>.|.|TRBV29-1|TRBJ2-4
CSVSIDRRLAKNIQYF
TGCAGCGTATCAATAGACAGGCGACTAGCCAAAAACATTCAGTACTTC
>.|.|TRBV14|TRBJ1-4
CASSQIGTKEKLFF
TGTGCCAGCAGCCAAATCGGCACGAAAGAAAAACTGTTTTTT
>.|.|TRBV2|TRBJ1-2
CASIRSGNYGYTF
TGTGCCAGCATTCGGTCGGGTAACTATGGCTACACCTTC
>.|.|TRBV5-1|TRBJ1-2
CASPFQGKGYGYTF
TGCGCCAGCCCCTTTCAGGGGAAAGGGTATGGCTACACCTTC
>.|TRBD1|TRBV29-1|TRBJ2-7
CSGRDSAYEQYF
TGCAGCGGCCGGGACAGCGCCTACGAGCAGTACTTC
>few|TRBD1|TRBV6-1|TRBJ1-1
CASSSSGTENTEAFF
TGTGCCAGCAGTTCGTCCGGGACAGAGAACACTGAAGCTTTCTTT
>.|.|TRBV4-1|TRBJ2-4
CASSHQDARSNIQYF
TGCGCCAGCAGCCATCAAGACGCCCGCTCAAACATTCAGTACTTC
>.|.|TRBV11-2|TRBJ1-6
CASSLDRQTPNSPLHF
TGTGCCAGCAGCTTAGATCGGCAGACACCTAATTCACCCCTCCACTTT
>.|TRBD2|TRBV9|TRBJ2-3
CASSVSSGRGTDTQYF
TGTGCCAGCAGCGTATCCAGCGGGAGAGGCACAGATACGCAGTATTTT
>.|TRBD1|TRBV6-5|TRBJ1-1
CASRDTGGPGGAFF
TGTGCCAGCAGAGATACAGGGGGCCCAGGGGGAGCTTTCTTT
>.|TRBD2|TRBV28|TRBJ2-7
CASSFSGGGDEQYF
TGTGCCAGCAGCTTTAGCGGGGGGGGCGACGAGCAGTACTTC
>.|.|TRBV27|TRBJ1-2
CASSSARQRPVGYTF
TGTGCCAGCAGTTCAGCTAGACAGCGCCCGGTAGGCTACACCTTC
>.|TRBD1|TRBV10-2|TRBJ1-1
CASNAKARGVNTEAFF
TGCGCCAGCAATGCGAAGGCCAGGGGGGTGAACACTGAAGCTTTCTTT
>.|.|TRBV4-1|TRBJ1-6
CASSQASDVPSYNSPLHF
TGCGCCAGCAGCCAAGCAAGCGACGTCCCCTCCTATAATTCACCCCTCCACTTT
>.|TRBD1|TRBV14|TRBJ1-1
CASSWDRGTEAFF
TGTGCCAGCAGCTGGGACAGGGGCACTGAAGCTTTCTTT
>.|TRBD1|TRBV7-9|TRBJ1-1
CASSFRTGMLNTEAFF
TGTGCCAGCAGCTTCCGGACAGGGATGTTGAACACTGAAGCTTTCTTT
>.|TRBD1|TRBV19|TRBJ2-7
CASMGRQGQGEQYF
TGTGCCAGTATGGGGAGACAGGGGCAGGGGGAGCAGTACTTC
>.|TRBD1|TRBV30|TRBJ1-1
CAWGTGVPEAFF
TGTGCCTGGGGGACAGGGGTCCCTGAAGCTTTCTTT
>once|.|TRBV29-1|TRBJ2-4
CSGVGLDIQYF
TGCAGCGGAGTTGGTCTGGACATTCAGTACTTC
>.|.|TRBV11-3|TRBJ2-1
CASSLDAGPYNEQFF
TGTGCCAGCAGCTTAGATGCGGGCCCCTACAATGAGCAGTTCTTC
>.|TRBD1|TRBV30|TRBJ1-2
CAWAGTANYGYTF
TGTGCCTGGGCCGGGACAGCTAACTATGGCTACACCTTC
>.|TRBD1|TRBV30|TRBJ1-4
CAWSPGQGSEKLFF
TGTGCCTGGAGCCCGGGACAGGGGAGCGAAAAACTGTTTTTT
>.|.|TRBV5-4|TRBJ2-6
CASSLRSLSGANVLTF
TGTGCCAGCAGCTTACGGAGCCTCTCTGGGGCCAACGTCCTGACTTTC
>.|.|TRBV5-6|TRBJ1-1
CASSLVWNTEAFF
TGTGCCAGCAGCTTGGTTTGGAACACTGAAGCTTTCTTT
>few|TRBD1|TRBV30|TRBJ1-2
CAWSVEDREGYGYTF
TGTGCCTGGAGTGTAGAGGACAGGGAGGGCTATGGCTACACCTTC
>once|TRBD1|TRBV6-5|TRBJ1-1
CASKGQGRTEAFF
TGTGCCAGCAAGGGACAGGGGCGGACTGAAGCTTTCTTT
>.|.|TRBV18|TRBJ1-1
CASSPEWRGTEAFF
TGTGCCAGCTCACCAGAATGGCGGGGGACTGAAGCTTTCTTT
>.|TRBD2|TRBV5-1|TRBJ2-1
CASSLGSGRPNEQFF
TGCGCCAGCAGCTTGGGTAGCGGGAGGCCCAATGAGCAGTTCTTC
>.|.|TRBV11-3|TRBJ2-1
CASSLDLNEQFF
TGTGCCAGCAGCTTAGATCTCAATGAGCAGTTCTTC
>.|TRBD1|TRBV19|TRBJ1-1
CASTNDRDTEAFF
TGTGCCAGTACCAATGACAGGGACACTGAAGCTTTCTTT